Below, one T cell receptor (beta chain) is given with its context. The record originates from a study of neurological immune-mediated disorders. TCRdb re-analysed the 5' RACE reads in MiXCR, keeping a single row per CDR3 protein. The sample has approximately 70,000 distinct CDR3 sequences; roughly 3.9% are singletons. The CDR3 is 18 residues long. Germline V gives CDR1 MGHRA, CDR2 YSYEKL. With 0 bases clipped from V and 0 bases from J, the junction kept 1 base outside the gene matches. This clonotype was sampled from a man aged 25-45 years with multiple sclerosis. The chain recombines TRBV4-1 with TRBJ2-3; TRBD2 agrees at 15 bases. Sequencing input: PBMCs. In nucleotides, the CDR3 is TGCGCCAGCAGCCAAGAGGGACTAGCGGGGGGTAGCACAGATACGCAGTATTTT. Translating gives CASSQEGLAGGSTDTQYF.